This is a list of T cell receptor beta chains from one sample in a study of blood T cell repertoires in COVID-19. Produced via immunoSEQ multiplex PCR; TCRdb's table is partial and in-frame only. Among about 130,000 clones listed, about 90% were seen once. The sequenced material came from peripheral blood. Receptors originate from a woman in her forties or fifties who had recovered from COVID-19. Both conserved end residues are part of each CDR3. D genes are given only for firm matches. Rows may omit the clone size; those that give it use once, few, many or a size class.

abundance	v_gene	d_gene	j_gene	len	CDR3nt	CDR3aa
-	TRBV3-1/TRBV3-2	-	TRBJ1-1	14	TGTGCCAGCAGCCTCGGGGGACTAAACACTGAAGCTTTCTTT	CASSLGGLNTEAFF
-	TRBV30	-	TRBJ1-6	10	TGTGCCTGTCTTGACGGAGGCCTCCACTTT	CACLDGGLHF
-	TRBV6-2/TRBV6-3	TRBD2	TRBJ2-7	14	TGTGCCAGCAGTTACTATCCTAGCGGATCCGAGCAGTACTTC	CASSYYPSGSEQYF
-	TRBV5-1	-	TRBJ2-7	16	TGCGCCAGCAGCTTGGTGGCGGGACTTTCCTCCTACGAGCAGTACTTC	CASSLVAGLSSYEQYF
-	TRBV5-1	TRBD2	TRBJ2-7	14	TGCGCCAGCAGCGAAACTAGCGGGAGCCGCGAGCAGTACTTC	CASSETSGSREQYF
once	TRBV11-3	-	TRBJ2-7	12	TGTGCCAGCAGCCTCCGGGGGAACGAGCAGTACTTC	CASSLRGNEQYF
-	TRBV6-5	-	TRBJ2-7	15	TGTGCCAGCAGTTACTCGAGGATGAACTCCTACGAGCAGTACTTC	CASSYSRMNSYEQYF
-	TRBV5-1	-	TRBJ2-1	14	TGCGCCAGCAGACTTGTTTACAGGGATAATGAGCAGTTCTTC	CASRLVYRDNEQFF
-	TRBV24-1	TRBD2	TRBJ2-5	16	TGTGCCACCTTAAAAAGACTAGCGGGCCCCAATTGGACCCAGTACTTC	CATLKRLAGPNWTQYF
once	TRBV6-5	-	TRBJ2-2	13	TGTGCCAGCAGCAGGGATACCACCGGGGAGCTGTTTTTT	CASSRDTTGELFF
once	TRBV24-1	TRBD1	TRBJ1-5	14	TGTGCCACCAGTGATGACAGGGACTTGGGGCCCCAGCATTTT	CATSDDRDLGPQHF
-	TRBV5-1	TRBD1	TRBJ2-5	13	TGCGCCACCGGGACAGGGGGACAAGAGACCCAGTACTTC	CATGTGGQETQYF
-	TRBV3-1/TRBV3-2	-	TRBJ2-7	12	TGTGCCAGCAGCCAAGTCGGCTACGAGCAGTACTTC	CASSQVGYEQYF
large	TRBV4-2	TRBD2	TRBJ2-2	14	TGTGCCAGCAGCCCGGGACTAGACACCGGGGAGCTGTTTTTT	CASSPGLDTGELFF
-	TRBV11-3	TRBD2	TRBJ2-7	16	TGTGCCAGCAGCTCCTCTATGGCGGGAGTGAGCTACGAGCAGTACTTC	CASSSSMAGVSYEQYF
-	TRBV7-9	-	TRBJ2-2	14	TGTGCCAGCAGCCCCACGGGGAACACCGGGGAGCTGTTTTTT	CASSPTGNTGELFF
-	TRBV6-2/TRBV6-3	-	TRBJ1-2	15	TGTGCCAGCAGTTATACCGGGGATACTAACTATGGCTACACCTTC	CASSYTGDTNYGYTF
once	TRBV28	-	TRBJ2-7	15	TGTGCCAGCAGCCATACAGGGTTGATGTCCTACGAGCAGTACTTC	CASSHTGLMSYEQYF
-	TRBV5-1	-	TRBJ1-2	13	TGCGCCAGCAGTCTACAGGAAAACTATGGCTACACCTTC	CASSLQENYGYTF
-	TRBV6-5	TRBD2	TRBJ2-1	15	TGTGCCAGCAACCCGGGACTAGCGGGGGCCAATGAGCAGTTCTTC	CASNPGLAGANEQFF
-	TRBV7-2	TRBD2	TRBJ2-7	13	TGTGCCAGCAGAGTCGGGGGGACCTACGAGCAGTACTTC	CASRVGGTYEQYF
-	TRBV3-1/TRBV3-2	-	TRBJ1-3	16	TGTGCCAGCAGCCCCCTGGGGAGTTTCTCTGGAAACACCATATATTTT	CASSPLGSFSGNTIYF
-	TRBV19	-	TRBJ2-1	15	TGTGCCAGTAAACAGAGAAACAGGGAGGGCAATGAGCAGTTCTTC	CASKQRNREGNEQFF
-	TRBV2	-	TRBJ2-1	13	TGTGCCAGCAGTGATCTAGGTTACAATGAGCAGTTCTTC	CASSDLGYNEQFF
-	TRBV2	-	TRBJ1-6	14	TGTGCCAGCAAAATACAGGGCTTCAATTCACCCCTCCACTTT	CASKIQGFNSPLHF
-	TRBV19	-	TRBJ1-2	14	TGTGCCAGTAGTGCCCCTCGGGGGAACTATGGCTACACCTTC	CASSAPRGNYGYTF
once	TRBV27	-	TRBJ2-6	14	TGTGCCAGCAGTTTCAGGGGTGGGGCCAACGTCCTGACTTTC	CASSFRGGANVLTF
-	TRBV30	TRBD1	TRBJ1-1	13	TGTGCCTGGAATGAGGACAGGGGGATTGAAGCTTTCTTT	CAWNEDRGIEAFF
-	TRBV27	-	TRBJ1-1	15	TGTGCCAGCAGTTTATCGGGGACACTGAACACTGAAGCTTTCTTT	CASSLSGTLNTEAFF
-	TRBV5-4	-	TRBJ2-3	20	TGTGCCAGCAGCTTGTCGATAATGTCGCCCGGCTGGGGCGGCACAGATACGCAGTATTTT	CASSLSIMSPGWGGTDTQYF
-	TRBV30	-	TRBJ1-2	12	TGTGCCTGGAGTGTCTTAAACTATGGCTACACCTTC	CAWSVLNYGYTF
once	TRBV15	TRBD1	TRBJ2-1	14	TGTGCCACCAGCAGAGATCATCAGGGACAGGGGAGATTCTTC	CATSRDHQGQGRFF
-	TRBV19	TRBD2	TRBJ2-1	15	TGTGCCAGTAGTATCCAAGCGGGGGGGCGGCATGAGCAGTTCTTC	CASSIQAGGRHEQFF
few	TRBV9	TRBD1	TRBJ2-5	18	TGTGCCAGCAGCCTCGGACAGGGGGCGCGGGGTTTTGGAGAGACCCAGTACTTC	CASSLGQGARGFGETQYF
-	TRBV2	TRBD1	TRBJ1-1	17	TGTGCCAGCAGTGGGGCACAGGGGGACTTCATGAACACTGAAGCTTTCTTT	CASSGAQGDFMNTEAFF
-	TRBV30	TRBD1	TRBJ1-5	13	TGTGCCTGGAGCGGACAGGGGAATCAGCCCCAGCATTTT	CAWSGQGNQPQHF